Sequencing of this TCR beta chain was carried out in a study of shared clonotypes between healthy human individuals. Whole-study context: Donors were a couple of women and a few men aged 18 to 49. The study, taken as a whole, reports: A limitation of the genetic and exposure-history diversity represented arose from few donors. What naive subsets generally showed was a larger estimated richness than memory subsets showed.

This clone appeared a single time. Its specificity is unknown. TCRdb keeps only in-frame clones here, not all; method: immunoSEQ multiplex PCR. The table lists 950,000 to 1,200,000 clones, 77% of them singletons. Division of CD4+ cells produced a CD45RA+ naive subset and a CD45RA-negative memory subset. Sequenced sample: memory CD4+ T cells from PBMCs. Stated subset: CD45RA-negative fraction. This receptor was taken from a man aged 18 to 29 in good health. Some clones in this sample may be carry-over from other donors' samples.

The CDR3 bases are TGCGCCAGCAGCTTGCTCCAGGGGGGTTCCTACGAGCAGTACTTC. This gives the protein CASSLLQGGSYEQYF. This chain links TRBV5-1 with TRBJ2-7, with D tentatively TRBD1 (7 bases). V lost 1 base and J lost 1, with 12 bases in between. In germline, CDR1 is SGHRS, CDR2 YFSETQ. This CDR3 is 15 amino acids long.